This T cell receptor beta chain comes out of a study of post-analysis software for immune sequencing data. Findings of the study overall: A few TRBV segments occurring more often in patients than controls included TRBV5-6, TRBV5-1 and TRBV20-1.

The library was made from cDNA and included unique molecular identifiers. One entry per CDR3 protein, called by TCRdb with MiXCR from the PCR reads. This table holds approximately 400,000 distinct CDR3 sequences, 30% to 45% found once. On this clonotype itself: What it recognizes is unknown.

Unmatched junction bases numbered 2, after V lost 5 bases and J lost 0 bases. CDR1 is DFQATT, CDR2 SNEGSKA, per germline (reference sequence). This CDR3 region has 14 residues. The material sequenced was blood. The chain carries TRBV20-1 and TRBJ1-1; 11 bases are a match to TRBD1. The receptor's source is a girl aged 10 to 17 with multiple sclerosis. The CDR3 spells CSAWTGGVNTEAFF. CDR3 DNA sequence: TGCAGTGCTTGGACAGGGGGCGTGAACACTGAAGCTTTCTTT.